The clone carrying this TCR beta chain has just a few counts. MiXCR, run by TCRdb on the 5' RACE reads, gives a single entry per CDR3 protein. The profile shows approximately 53,000 distinct CDR3 sequences, roughly 28% of them singletons. In germline, CDR1 is DFQATT, CDR2 SNEGSKA (reference sequence). Trimming took off 6 bases at V and 0 bases at J, with 19 bases between the two ends. The CDR3 is 16 residues long. The chain combines TRBV20-1 with TRBJ2-3; the D is unclear. The sample was tumor-infiltrating memory CD4+ T cells sorted from the breast tumor. The subset here: memory CD4+ T cells, CD4+CD45RO+CD25-. The TCR sequence derives from a female donor with breast cancer. The CDR3 here is CSAARGSQASTDTQYF. The CDR3 DNA reads TGCAGTGCCGCAAGAGGCTCGCAGGCTAGCACAGATACGCAGTATTTT.